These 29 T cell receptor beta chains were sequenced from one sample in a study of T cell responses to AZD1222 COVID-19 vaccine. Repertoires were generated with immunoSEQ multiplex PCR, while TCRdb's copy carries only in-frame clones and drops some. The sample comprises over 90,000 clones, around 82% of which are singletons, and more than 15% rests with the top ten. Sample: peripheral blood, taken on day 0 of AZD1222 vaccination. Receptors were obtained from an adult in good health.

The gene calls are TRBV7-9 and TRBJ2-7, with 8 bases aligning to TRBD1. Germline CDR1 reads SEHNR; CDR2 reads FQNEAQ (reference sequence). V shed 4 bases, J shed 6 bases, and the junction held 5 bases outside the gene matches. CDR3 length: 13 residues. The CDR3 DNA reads TGTGCCAGCAGCTCGGGGACAGGATCCGAGCAGTACTTC. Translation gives CASSSGTGSEQYF.

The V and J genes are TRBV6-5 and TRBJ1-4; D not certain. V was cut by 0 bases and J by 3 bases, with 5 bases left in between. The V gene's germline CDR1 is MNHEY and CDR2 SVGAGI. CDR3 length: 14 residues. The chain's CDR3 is CASSYSRPNEKLFF. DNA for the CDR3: TGTGCCAGCAGTTACTCGAGGCCTAATGAAAAACTGTTTTTT.

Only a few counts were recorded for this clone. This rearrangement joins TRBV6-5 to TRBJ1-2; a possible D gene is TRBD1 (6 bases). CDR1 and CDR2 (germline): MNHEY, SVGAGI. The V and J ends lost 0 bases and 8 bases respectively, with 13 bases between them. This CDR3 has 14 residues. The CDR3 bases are TGTGCCAGCAGTTACTCCGCGGGGGCTAACGGCTACACCTTC. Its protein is CASSYSAGANGYTF.

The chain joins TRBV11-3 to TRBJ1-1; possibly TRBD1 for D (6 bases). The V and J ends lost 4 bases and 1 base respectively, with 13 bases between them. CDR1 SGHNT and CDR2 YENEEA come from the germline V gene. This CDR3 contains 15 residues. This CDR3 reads CASSSRGQANTEAFF. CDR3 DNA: TGTGCCAGCAGCTCCCGGGGACAAGCGAACACTGAAGCTTTCTTT.

CDR3 DNA: TGTGCCAGCAGCCAAGTCCAGGACCCCAAGCTGGCTAATGAAAAACTGTTTTTT. It codes for CASSQVQDPKLANEKLFF. The chain joins TRBV14 to TRBJ1-4; no clear D gene. The V end lost 1 base, the J end lost 3 bases, and 18 bases lay between the germline ends. Germline values: CDR1 SGHDN, CDR2 FVKESK. The CDR3 is made up of 18 amino acids.

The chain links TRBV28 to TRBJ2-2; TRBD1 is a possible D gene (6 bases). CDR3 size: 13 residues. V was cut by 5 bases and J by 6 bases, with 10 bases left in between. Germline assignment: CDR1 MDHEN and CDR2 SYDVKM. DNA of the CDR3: TGTGCCAGCAGTCAAACAGGGCCCGGGGAGCTGTTTTTT. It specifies CASSQTGPGELFF.

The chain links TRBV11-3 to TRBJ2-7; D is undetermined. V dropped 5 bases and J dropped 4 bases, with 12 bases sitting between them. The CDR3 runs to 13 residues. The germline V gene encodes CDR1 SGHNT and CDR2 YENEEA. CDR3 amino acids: CASSPDAQYEQYF. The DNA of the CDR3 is TGTGCCAGCAGCCCCGACGCACAGTACGAGCAGTACTTC.

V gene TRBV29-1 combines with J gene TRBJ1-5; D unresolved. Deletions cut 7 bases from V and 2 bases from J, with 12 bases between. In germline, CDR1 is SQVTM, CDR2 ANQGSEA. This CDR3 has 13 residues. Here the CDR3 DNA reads TGCAGCGCTGGGGAGGCGGGCAATCAGCCCCAGCATTTT. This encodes CSAGEAGNQPQHF.

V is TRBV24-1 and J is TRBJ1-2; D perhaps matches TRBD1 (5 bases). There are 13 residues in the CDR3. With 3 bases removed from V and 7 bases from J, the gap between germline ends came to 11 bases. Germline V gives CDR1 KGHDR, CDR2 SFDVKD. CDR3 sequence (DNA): TGTGCCACCAGTGATGAGGGGTACGGTGGCTACACCTTC. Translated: CATSDEGYGGYTF.

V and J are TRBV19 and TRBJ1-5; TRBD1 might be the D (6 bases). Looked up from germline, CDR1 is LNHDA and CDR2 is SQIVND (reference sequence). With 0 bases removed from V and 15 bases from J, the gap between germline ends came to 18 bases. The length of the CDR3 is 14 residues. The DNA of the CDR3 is TGTGCCAGTAGTATAGAGGGAACAGGGCTAGGGAGGCATTTT. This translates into CASSIEGTGLGRHF.

The CDR3 coding sequence is TGTGCCAGCAGCTTGGAGGGGGGTGAATCACCCCTCCACTTT. Translating gives CASSLEGGESPLHF. This sequence joins TRBV5-5 and TRBJ1-6; tentative D call: TRBD1 (6 bases). V lost 0 bases to trimming and J lost 10 bases, with 11 bases between them. CDR3 size: 14 residues. Germline V gene sequence: CDR1 SGHKS, CDR2 YYEKEE (reference sequence). Combining the CDR3 with reference TRBV5-5 and TRBJ1-6 gives the whole variable domain DAGVTQSPTHLIKTRGQQVTLRCSPISGHKSVSWYQQVLGQGPQFIFQYYEKEERGRGNFPDRFSARQFPNYSSELNVNALLLGDSALYLCASSLEGGESPLHFGNGTRLTVT.

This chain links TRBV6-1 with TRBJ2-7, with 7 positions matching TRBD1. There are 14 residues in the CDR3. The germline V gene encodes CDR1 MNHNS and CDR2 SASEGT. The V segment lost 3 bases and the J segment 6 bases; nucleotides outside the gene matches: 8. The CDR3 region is CASSDTGVSGEQYF. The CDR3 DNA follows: TGTGCCAGCAGTGATACAGGGGTATCGGGCGAGCAGTACTTC.

The CDR3 DNA follows: TGTGCCAGCAGCCCCGGACAGAGCTCTGGGGCCAACGTCCTGACTTTC. It codes for CASSPGQSSGANVLTF. This rearrangement joins TRBV3-1 (or the pseudogene TRBV3-2) to TRBJ2-6; D perhaps matches TRBD1 (6 bases). This CDR3 comprises 16 residues. Germline V CDR1 and CDR2: LGHDT, YNNKEL (reference sequence). V was pared by 4 bases and J by 0 bases, with 10 bases between.

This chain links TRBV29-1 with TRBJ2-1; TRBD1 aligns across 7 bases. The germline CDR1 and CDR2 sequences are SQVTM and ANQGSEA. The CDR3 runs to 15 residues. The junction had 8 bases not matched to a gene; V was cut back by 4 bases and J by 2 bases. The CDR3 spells CSVAFKGATYNEQFF. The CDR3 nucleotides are TGCAGCGTTGCCTTTAAGGGGGCTACCTACAATGAGCAGTTCTTC.

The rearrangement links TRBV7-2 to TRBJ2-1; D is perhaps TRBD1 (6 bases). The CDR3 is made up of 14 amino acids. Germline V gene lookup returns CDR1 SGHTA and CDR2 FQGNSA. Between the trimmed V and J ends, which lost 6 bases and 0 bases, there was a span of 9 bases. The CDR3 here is CASRGAGSYNEQFF. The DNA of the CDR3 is TGTGCCAGCAGGGGGGCGGGCTCCTACAATGAGCAGTTCTTC.

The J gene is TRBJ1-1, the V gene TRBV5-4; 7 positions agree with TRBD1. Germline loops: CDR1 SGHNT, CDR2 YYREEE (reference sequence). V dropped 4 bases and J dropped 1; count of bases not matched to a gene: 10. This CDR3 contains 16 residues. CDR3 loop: CASSQHSQGGNTEAFF. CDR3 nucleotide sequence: TGTGCCAGCAGCCAACATAGCCAGGGGGGGAACACTGAAGCTTTCTTT.

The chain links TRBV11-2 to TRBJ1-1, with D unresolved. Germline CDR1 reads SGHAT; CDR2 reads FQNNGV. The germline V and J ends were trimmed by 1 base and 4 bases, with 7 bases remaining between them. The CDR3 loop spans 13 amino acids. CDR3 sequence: CASSLGPLTEAFF. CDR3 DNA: TGTGCCAGCAGCTTAGGGCCCCTCACTGAAGCTTTCTTT.

For the CDR3, the DNA is TGTGCCAGCAGCTTCCGGACAGGAGAAGAGACCCAGTACTTC. Translating gives CASSFRTGEETQYF. The V and J genes are TRBV5-4 and TRBJ2-5; the match to TRBD1 covers 7 bases. This CDR3 is 14 amino acids long. Unmatched junction bases numbered 4, after V lost 2 bases and J lost 3 bases. Germline V gene data show CDR1 as SGHNT and CDR2 as YYREEE (reference sequence).

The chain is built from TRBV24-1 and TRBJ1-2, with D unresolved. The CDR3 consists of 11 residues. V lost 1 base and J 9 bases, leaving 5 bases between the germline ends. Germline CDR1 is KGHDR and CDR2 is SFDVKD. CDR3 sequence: CATSDFLRYTF. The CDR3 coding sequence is TGTGCCACCAGTGATTTCTTGCGCTACACCTTC.

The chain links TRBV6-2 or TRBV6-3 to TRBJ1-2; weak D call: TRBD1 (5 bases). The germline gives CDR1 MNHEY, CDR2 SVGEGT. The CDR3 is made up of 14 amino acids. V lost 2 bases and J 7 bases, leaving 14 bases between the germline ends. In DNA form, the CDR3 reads TGTGCCAGCAGTTACGAGAGAGGCCAGGGTGGCTACACCTTC. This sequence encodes CASSYERGQGGYTF.

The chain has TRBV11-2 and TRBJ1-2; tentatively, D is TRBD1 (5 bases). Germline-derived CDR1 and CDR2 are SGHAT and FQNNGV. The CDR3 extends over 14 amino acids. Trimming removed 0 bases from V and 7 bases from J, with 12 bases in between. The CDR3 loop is CASSLEFGRGGYTF. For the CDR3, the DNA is TGTGCCAGCAGCTTAGAGTTCGGGAGGGGTGGCTACACCTTC.

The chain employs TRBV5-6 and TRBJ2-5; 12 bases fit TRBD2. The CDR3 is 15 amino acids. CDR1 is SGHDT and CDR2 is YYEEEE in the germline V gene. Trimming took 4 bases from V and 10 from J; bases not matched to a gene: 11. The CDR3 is CASSKLAGGNWLQYF. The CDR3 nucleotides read TGTGCCAGCAGCAAGCTAGCGGGGGGGAACTGGCTCCAGTACTTC.

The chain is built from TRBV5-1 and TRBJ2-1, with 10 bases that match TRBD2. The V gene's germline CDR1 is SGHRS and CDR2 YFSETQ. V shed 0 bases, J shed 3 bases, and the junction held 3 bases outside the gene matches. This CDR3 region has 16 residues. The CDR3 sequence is CASSLGGTSDYNEQFF. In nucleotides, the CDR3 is TGCGCCAGCAGCTTGGGCGGGACTAGCGACTACAATGAGCAGTTCTTC.

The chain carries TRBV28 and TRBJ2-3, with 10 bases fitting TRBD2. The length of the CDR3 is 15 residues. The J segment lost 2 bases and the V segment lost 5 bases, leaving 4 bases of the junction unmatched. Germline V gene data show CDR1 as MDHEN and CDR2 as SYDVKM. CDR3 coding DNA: TGTGCCAGCAGTACGACTAGCGGGTACACAGATACGCAGTATTTT. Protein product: CASSTTSGYTDTQYF.

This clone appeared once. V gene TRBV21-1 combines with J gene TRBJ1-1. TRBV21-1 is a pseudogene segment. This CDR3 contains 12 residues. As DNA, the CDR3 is TGTGCCAGCAGCGGAGGTGAGGGTGAAGCTTTCTTT. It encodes CASSGGEGEAFF.

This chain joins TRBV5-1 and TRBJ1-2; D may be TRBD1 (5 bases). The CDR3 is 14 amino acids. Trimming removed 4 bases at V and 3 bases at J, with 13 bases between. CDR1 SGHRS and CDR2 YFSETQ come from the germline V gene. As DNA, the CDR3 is TGCGCCAGCAGCCCGGGGGACGGTCACTATGGCTACACCTTC. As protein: CASSPGDGHYGYTF.

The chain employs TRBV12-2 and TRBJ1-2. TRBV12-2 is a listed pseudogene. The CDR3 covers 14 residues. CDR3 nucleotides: TGTGCAAGTCGCTCGCGACCCTTGATCTGGGGCTACACCTTC. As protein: CASRSRPLIWGYTF.

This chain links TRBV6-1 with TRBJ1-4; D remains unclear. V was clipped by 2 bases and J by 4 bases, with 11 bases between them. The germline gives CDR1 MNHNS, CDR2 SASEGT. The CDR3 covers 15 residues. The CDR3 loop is CASSERAGVNEKLFF. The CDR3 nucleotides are TGTGCCAGCAGTGAAAGGGCTGGGGTTAATGAAAAACTGTTTTTT.

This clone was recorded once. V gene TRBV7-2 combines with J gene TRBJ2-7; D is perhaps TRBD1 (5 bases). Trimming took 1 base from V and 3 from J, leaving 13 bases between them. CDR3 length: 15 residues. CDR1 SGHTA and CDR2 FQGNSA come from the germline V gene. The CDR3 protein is CASSLESGQNYEQYF. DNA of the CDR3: TGTGCCAGCAGCTTAGAATCAGGGCAGAACTACGAGCAGTACTTC. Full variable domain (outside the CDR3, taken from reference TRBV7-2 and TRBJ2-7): GAGVSQSPSNKVTEKGKDVELRCDPISGHTALYWYRQSLGQGLEFLIYFQGNSAPDKSGLPSDRFSAERTGGSVSTLTIQRTQQEDSAVYLCASSLESGQNYEQYFGPGTRLTVT.